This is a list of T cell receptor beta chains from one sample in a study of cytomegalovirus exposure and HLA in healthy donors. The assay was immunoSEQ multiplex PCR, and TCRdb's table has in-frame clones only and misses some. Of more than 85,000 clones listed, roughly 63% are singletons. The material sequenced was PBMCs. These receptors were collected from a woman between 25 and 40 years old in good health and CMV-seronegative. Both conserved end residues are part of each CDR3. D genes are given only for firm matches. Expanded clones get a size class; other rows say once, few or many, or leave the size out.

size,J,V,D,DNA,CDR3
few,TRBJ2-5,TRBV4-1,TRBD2,TGCGCCAGCAGCCAAGATATCGGCGGGGGGGCCTCGGAGACCCAGTACTTC,CASSQDIGGGASETQYF
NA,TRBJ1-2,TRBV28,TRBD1,TGTGCCAGCAGAAGGGACAGGACTCTAGGCTACACCTTC,CASRRDRTLGYTF
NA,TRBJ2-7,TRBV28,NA,TGTGCCAGCAGTTCTGGAAAGGACAGACCCCCCTACGAGCAGTACTTC,CASSSGKDRPPYEQYF
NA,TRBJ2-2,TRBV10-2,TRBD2,TGCGCCTCTGGGGCTAGCGGGAGCACCGGGGAGCTGTTTTTT,CASGASGSTGELFF
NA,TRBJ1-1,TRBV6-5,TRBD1,TGTGCCAGCAGTAGGGACAGGACTGAAGCTTTCTTT,CASSRDRTEAFF
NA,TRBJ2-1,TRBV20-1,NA,TGCAGTGCTAGGAGCAATGAGCAGTTCTTC,CSARSNEQFF
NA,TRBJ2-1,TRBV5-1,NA,TGCGCCAGCAGCTTGGACGGCTCCTACAATGAGCAGTTCTTC,CASSLDGSYNEQFF
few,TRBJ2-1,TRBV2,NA,TGTGCCACCGTCACCCGGGGGACTTCCTACAATGAGCAGTTCTTC,CATVTRGTSYNEQFF
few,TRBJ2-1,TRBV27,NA,TGTGCCAGCAGTTTATCTCGGCAGGGCAATGAGCAGTTCTTC,CASSLSRQGNEQFF
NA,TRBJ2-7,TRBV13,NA,TGTGCCAGCAGCTTAATAACTGCGGGTACCCACGAGCAGTACTTC,CASSLITAGTHEQYF
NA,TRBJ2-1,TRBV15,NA,TGTGCCACCAGCAGAGGGACGTGGGGCCTACGGGATGAGCAGTTCTTC,CATSRGTWGLRDEQFF
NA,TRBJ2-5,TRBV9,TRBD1,TGTGCCAGCAGCGTATTGAGGGGGACAGGGAAAGAGACCCAGTACTTC,CASSVLRGTGKETQYF
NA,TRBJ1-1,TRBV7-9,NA,TGTGCCAGCAGCCTAGGGGGAGTGGGGACTGAAGCTTTCTTT,CASSLGGVGTEAFF
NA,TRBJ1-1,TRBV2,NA,TGTGCCAGCAGTACACACAACACTGAAGCTTTCTTT,CASSTHNTEAFF
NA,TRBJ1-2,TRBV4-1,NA,TGCGCCAGCAGCCAAGACCTCCAGGAAAGCTATGGCTACACCTTC,CASSQDLQESYGYTF
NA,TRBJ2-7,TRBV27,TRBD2,TGTGCCAGCAGTTCCCCGGGGCGGGGGGGCTTCTACGAGCAGTACTTC,CASSSPGRGGFYEQYF
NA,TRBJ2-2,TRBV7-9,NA,TGTGCCAGCAGCCCCTTCAGGGCCACCGGGGAGCTGTTTTTT,CASSPFRATGELFF
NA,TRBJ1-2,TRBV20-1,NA,TGCAGTGCTAGCGGGATCTACACCTTC,CSASGIYTF
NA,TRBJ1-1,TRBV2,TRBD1,TGTGCCACGACACAGGGGGGGGGATCTTTCTTT,CATTQGGGSFF
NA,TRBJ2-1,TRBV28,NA,TGTGCCAGCAGCGTCTACAATGAGCAGTTCTTC,CASSVYNEQFF
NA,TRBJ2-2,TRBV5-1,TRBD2,TGCGCCAGCAGCTTGGGGACTAGCGCGACCGGGGAGCTGTTTTTT,CASSLGTSATGELFF
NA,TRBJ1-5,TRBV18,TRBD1,TGTGCCAGCTCACTCGGACAGGCAAGCAATCAGCCCCAGCATTTT,CASSLGQASNQPQHF
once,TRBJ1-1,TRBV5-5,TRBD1,TGTGCCAGCAGCTTGGGGCCCCCCAGGACAGGGGCTTCCACTGAAGCTTTCTTT,CASSLGPPRTGASTEAFF
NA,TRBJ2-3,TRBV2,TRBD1,TGTGCCAGCAGTGAAGGACAGGGGAGTCGAGGAGATACGCAGTATTTT,CASSEGQGSRGDTQYF
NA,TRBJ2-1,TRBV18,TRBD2,TGTGCCAGCTCACCGGTAGCGGGAGTGCAAAGTGAGCAGTTCTTC,CASSPVAGVQSEQFF
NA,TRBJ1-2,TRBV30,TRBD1,TGTGCCTGGAGCGGGCAGGGGGTAAAATACGATGGCTACACCTTC,CAWSGQGVKYDGYTF
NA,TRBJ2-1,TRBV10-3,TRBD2,TGTGCCATCAGTGAGAGGGGACTAGCGGGAGGAAACAATGAGCAGTTCTTC,CAISERGLAGGNNEQFF
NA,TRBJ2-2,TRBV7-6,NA,TGTGCCAGCAGCTTATCCTACGCGGACACCGGGGAGCTGTTTTTT,CASSLSYADTGELFF